This T cell receptor (beta chain) is drawn from a study of cytomegalovirus exposure and HLA in healthy donors. Study at large: The approximately 670 first-cohort repertoires and the 110 or so validation repertoires shared the same platform, a later analysis reported.

Whole-study results and caveats: There were a few CMV-associated chains whose specificity for CMV antigens was confirmed in vitro. Most TCRs appeared rarely, but some public TCRs recurred in many donors.

TCRdb's copy holds only in-frame clones and misses some; the assay was immunoSEQ multiplex PCR. The sample has 100,000 to 150,000 clones, about nine tenths seen once; the top ten hold about 2%. Note on this clone: The target antigen is unknown.

Sample: PBMCs. The clonotype originates from a young woman in good health and CMV-seronegative.

In nucleotides, the CDR3 is TGTGCCAGCAGTGAATTATATAGCAATCAGCCCCAGCATTTT. This encodes CASSELYSNQPQHF. V and J are TRBV6-1 and TRBJ1-5; D is uncertain. The CDR3 is made up of 14 amino acids. In germline, CDR1 is MNHNS, CDR2 SASEGT. V dropped 2 bases and J dropped 0 bases, with 5 bases sitting between them.